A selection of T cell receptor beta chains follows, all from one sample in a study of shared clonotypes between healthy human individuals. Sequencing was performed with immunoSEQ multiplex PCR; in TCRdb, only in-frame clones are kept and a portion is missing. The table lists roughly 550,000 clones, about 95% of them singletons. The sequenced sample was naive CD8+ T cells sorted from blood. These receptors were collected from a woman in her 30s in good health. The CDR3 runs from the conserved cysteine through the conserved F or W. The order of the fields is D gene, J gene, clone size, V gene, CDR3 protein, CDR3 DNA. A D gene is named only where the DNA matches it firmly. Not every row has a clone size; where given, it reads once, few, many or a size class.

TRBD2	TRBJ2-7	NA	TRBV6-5	CASSYRSGSNDEQYF	TGTGCCAGCAGTTACCGTAGCGGGAGTAACGACGAGCAGTACTTC
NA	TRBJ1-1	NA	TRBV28	CASSLGIGAEAFF	TGTGCCAGCAGTTTGGGGATTGGGGCTGAAGCTTTCTTT
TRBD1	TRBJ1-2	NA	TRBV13	CASSLAADRGLDGYTF	TGTGCCAGCAGCTTAGCCGCGGACAGGGGGTTAGATGGCTACACCTTC
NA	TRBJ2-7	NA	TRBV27	CASSRASGGYEQYF	TGTGCCAGCAGCAGGGCCTCCGGTGGGTACGAGCAGTACTTC
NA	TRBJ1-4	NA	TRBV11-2	CASRGVGEKLFF	TGTGCCAGCAGGGGTGTGGGGGAAAAACTGTTTTTT
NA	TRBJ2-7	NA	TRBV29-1	CSVEVNYEQYF	TGCAGCGTCGAGGTCAACTACGAGCAGTACTTC
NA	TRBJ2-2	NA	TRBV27	CASSFRNTGELFF	TGTGCCAGCAGTTTTCGGAACACCGGGGAGCTGTTTTTT
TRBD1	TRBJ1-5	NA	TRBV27	CASSPGTGGQPQHF	TGTGCCAGCAGTCCCGGGACAGGCGGACAGCCCCAGCATTTT
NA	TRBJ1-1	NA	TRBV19	CASRWGMGNTKAFF	TGTGCCAGTAGGTGGGGCATGGGAAACACTAAAGCTTTCTTT
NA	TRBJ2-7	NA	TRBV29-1	CSVTDRQGSYEQYF	TGCAGCGTAACCGACAGGCAGGGGTCCTACGAGCAGTACTTC
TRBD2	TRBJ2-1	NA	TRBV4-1	CASSPFLAGGPNNEQFF	TGCGCCAGCAGCCCCTTCTTAGCGGGAGGGCCTAACAATGAGCAGTTCTTC
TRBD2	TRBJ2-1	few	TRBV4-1	CASSQAPGLAGEDEQFF	TGCGCCAGCAGCCAAGCCCCAGGACTAGCGGGAGAGGATGAGCAGTTCTTC
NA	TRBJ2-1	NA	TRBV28	CASSPLGHVSYNEQFF	TGTGCCAGCAGTCCCTTGGGCCACGTCTCCTACAATGAGCAGTTCTTC
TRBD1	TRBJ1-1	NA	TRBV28	CASSLSTGGGTEAFF	TGTGCCAGCAGTTTATCTACAGGGGGAGGAACTGAAGCTTTCTTT
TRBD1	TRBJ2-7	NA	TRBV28	CASSPGQRLEQYF	TGTGCCAGCAGTCCGGGACAGCGCCTAGAGCAGTACTTC